The 15 T cell receptor beta chains in this list originate from one sample, sequenced in a study of blood T cell repertoires in COVID-19. The table came from immunoSEQ multiplex PCR; TCRdb's copy has only in-frame clones and leaves some out. Of more than 95,000 clones in the sample, around 90% are singletons; the top ten hold roughly 8%. Input material: peripheral blood. These receptors were collected from a human donor in a cohort sampled during active COVID-19.

The chain couples TRBV19 to TRBJ1-1; no clear D gene. The germline gives CDR1 LNHDA, CDR2 SQIVND (reference sequence). This CDR3 is built from 15 residues. Trimming pared 0 bases from V and 0 bases from J, leaving 8 bases between. The CDR3 is CASSIEEGLNTEAFF. In nucleotides, the CDR3 is TGTGCCAGTAGTATAGAAGAGGGCCTGAACACTGAAGCTTTCTTT. The full variable domain, completed using reference TRBV19 and TRBJ1-1, is DGGITQSPKYLFRKEGQNVTLSCEQNLNHDAMYWYRQDPGQGLRLIYYSQIVNDFQKGDIAEGYSVSREKKESFPLTVTSAQKNPTAFYLCASSIEEGLNTEAFFGQGTRLTVV.

The chain recombines TRBV30 with TRBJ1-4; 8 bases are a match to TRBD1. This CDR3 has 16 residues. Germline CDR1 and CDR2: GTSNPN and SVGIG (reference sequence). J lost 0 bases, V lost 4 bases, and 7 bases had no gene match. The CDR3 spells CAWNRDRSATNEKLFF. DNA of the CDR3: TGTGCCTGGAATCGGGACAGGAGTGCAACTAATGAAAAACTGTTTTTT.

This clone was found once. This chain connects TRBV15 to TRBJ2-1; 14 nucleotides agree with TRBD2. Germline loops: CDR1 LNHNV, CDR2 YYDKDF (reference sequence). V was clipped by 0 bases and J by 13 bases; unmatched bases: 8. The CDR3 is made up of 16 amino acids. CDR3 coding DNA: TGTGCCACCAGCAGAGACCGGACTAGCGGGAGGTGGGATCAGTTCTTC. This sequence encodes CATSRDRTSGRWDQFF.

The gene calls are TRBV27 and TRBJ2-4; 11 bases map to TRBD2. This CDR3 contains 18 residues. The germline gives CDR1 MNHEY, CDR2 SMNVEV (reference sequence). With V trimmed by 0 bases and J by 5 bases, 9 bases remained unmatched. The CDR3, as DNA: TGTGCCAGCAGTTTATCCGGGCGACTAGCGGGAATACAAAACATTCAGTACTTC. Residues: CASSLSGRLAGIQNIQYF.

V usage is TRBV11-3 and J usage is TRBJ2-7, with 9 bases aligning to TRBD2. The CDR3 totals 15 residues. With V trimmed by 8 bases and J by 6 bases, 14 bases remained unmatched. CDR1 is SGHNT, CDR2 YENEEA, per germline. The CDR3 bases are TGTGCCAGCCGCCCCAGGGTAGCGGGAGCGGCCGAGCAGTACTTC. The encoded protein is CASRPRVAGAAEQYF.

This chain uses TRBV7-9 with TRBJ2-5; perhaps TRBD2 as D (5 bases). Germline assignment: CDR1 SEHNR and CDR2 FQNEAQ (reference sequence). V was pared by 5 bases and J by 5 bases, with 12 bases between. CDR3 size: 13 residues. The CDR3: CASSGWRVETQYF. In DNA, the CDR3 is TGTGCCAGCAGCGGGTGGCGGGTGGAGACCCAGTACTTC.

The chain joins TRBV6-5 to TRBJ1-2; TRBD1 matches at 7 bases. The germline gives CDR1 MNHEY, CDR2 SVGAGI. The CDR3 has 14 amino acids. J was trimmed by 1 base and V by 8 bases; bases with no gene match: 7. This CDR3 is CASGRQGLNYGYTF. In DNA, the CDR3 is TGTGCCAGCGGACGACAGGGACTTAACTATGGCTACACCTTC.

CDR3 residues: CASSQGVGAGSSLYEQYF. DNA for the CDR3: TGTGCCAGCAGCCAAGGTGTGGGAGCGGGATCTTCCCTCTACGAGCAGTACTTC. This chain connects TRBV14 to TRBJ2-7; 7 bases line up with TRBD2. Germline CDR1 SGHDN, CDR2 FVKESK. V gave up 1 base and J gave up 3 bases; unmatched junction bases: 15. This CDR3 region has 18 residues.

The chain links TRBV10-3 to TRBJ1-5; TRBD1 agrees at 8 bases. Trimming took 6 bases from V and 5 from J; bases not matched to a gene: 3. CDR3 length: 13 residues. CDR1 is ENHRY and CDR2 is SYGVKD in the germline V gene. CDR3 in amino acids: CAISRGLDQPQHF. CDR3 DNA sequence: TGTGCCATCAGCAGGGGGCTCGATCAGCCCCAGCATTTT.

This chain joins TRBV9 and TRBJ2-2; D is unclear. Germline CDR1 is SGDLS and CDR2 is YYNGEE. This CDR3 comprises 15 residues. V was pared by 0 bases and J by 6 bases, with 12 bases between. The CDR3 sequence is CASSVEQRNPGELFF. Here the CDR3 DNA reads TGTGCCAGCAGCGTAGAGCAGAGGAATCCCGGGGAGCTGTTTTTT. Combining the CDR3 with reference TRBV9 and TRBJ2-2 gives the whole variable domain DSGVTQTPKHLITATGQRVTLRCSPRSGDLSVYWYQQSLDQGLQFLIQYYNGEERAKGNILERFSAQQFPDLHSELNLSSLELGDSALYFCASSVEQRNPGELFFGEGSRLTVL.

This chain links TRBV24-1 with TRBJ2-1; 7 positions match TRBD2. Germline V CDR1 and CDR2: KGHDR, SFDVKD. This CDR3 is built from 17 residues. After removal of 5 bases from V and 5 bases from J, the junction contained 14 bases not matched to a gene. CDR3 sequence reads: CATSGPARREPNNEQFF. The CDR3 DNA is TGTGCCACCAGTGGTCCTGCCCGGCGGGAGCCAAACAATGAGCAGTTCTTC.

The chain uses TRBV6-1 and TRBJ1-6, with TRBD1 matching 8 bases. Germline CDR1 MNHNS, CDR2 SASEGT. The CDR3 runs 16 residues. The trim removed 4 bases at V and 1 base at J, leaving 3 bases unmatched. CDR3 residues: CASSADRGSYNSPLHF. Here the CDR3 DNA reads TGTGCCAGCAGTGCAGACAGGGGTTCCTATAATTCACCCCTCCACTTT.

The V gene is TRBV5-6, the J gene TRBJ1-5; no firm D call. Germline V CDR1 and CDR2: SGHDT, YYEEEE. This CDR3 comprises 13 residues. Trimming cost V 5 bases and J 8 bases, with 14 bases left between them. The CDR3: CASRRRGTEPQHF. As DNA, the CDR3 is TGTGCCAGCAGGCGACGGGGAACGGAGCCCCAGCATTTT.

V and J are TRBV11-2 and TRBJ2-3; D perhaps matches TRBD2 (6 bases). This CDR3 region has 12 residues. Germline V CDR1 and CDR2: SGHAT, FQNNGV. Trimming removed 5 bases from V and 5 bases from J, with 8 bases in between. CDR3 DNA sequence: TGTGCCAGCAGCAAGACTAGAGATACGCAGTATTTT. Protein sequence: CASSKTRDTQYF.

V and J are TRBV11-1 and TRBJ1-2; D not resolved. Trimming removed 1 base from V and 4 bases from J, with 10 bases in between. Germline CDR1 SGHAT, CDR2 FQDESV (reference sequence). The CDR3 consists of 14 residues. The CDR3 loop is CASSLDGRSYGYTF. CDR3 in DNA: TGTGCCAGCAGCTTAGATGGCAGAAGCTATGGCTACACCTTC.